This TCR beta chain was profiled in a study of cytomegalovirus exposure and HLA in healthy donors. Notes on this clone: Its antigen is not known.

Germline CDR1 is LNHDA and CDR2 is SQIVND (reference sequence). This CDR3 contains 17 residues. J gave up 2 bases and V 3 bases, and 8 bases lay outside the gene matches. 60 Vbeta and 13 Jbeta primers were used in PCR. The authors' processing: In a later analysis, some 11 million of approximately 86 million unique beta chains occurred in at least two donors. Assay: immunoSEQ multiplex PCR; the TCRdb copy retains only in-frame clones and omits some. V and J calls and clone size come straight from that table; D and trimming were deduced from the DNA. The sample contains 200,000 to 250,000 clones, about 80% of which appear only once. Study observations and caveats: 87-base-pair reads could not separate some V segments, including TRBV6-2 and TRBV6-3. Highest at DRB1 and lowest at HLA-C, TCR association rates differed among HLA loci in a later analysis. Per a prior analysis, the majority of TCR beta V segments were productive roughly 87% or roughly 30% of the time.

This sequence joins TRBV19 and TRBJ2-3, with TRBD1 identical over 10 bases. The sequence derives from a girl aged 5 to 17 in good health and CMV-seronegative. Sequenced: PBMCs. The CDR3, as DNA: TGTGCCAGTAGTATTATCCCGGGACAGGGGATCACAGATACGCAGTATTTT. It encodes CASSIIPGQGITDTQYF.